One and the same sample provided the 24 T cell receptor beta chains below, sequenced in a study of blood T cells in healthy people across ages. Using a J-beta primer mix together with a sample-barcoded 5' primer, a second PCR was run for roughly 7 to 11 cycles. TCRdb analysed the 5' RACE reads with MiXCR anew, one entry per CDR3 protein. Among about 970,000 distinct CDR3 sequences, roughly 51% were seen once, and the ten largest hold about 22%. Sequenced input: blood. These TCRs come from an older woman in good health.

The J gene is TRBJ2-5, the V gene TRBV29-1; 7 bases align to TRBD2. V dropped 7 bases and J dropped 3; count of bases not matched to a gene: 8. The CDR3 is 13 amino acids. The germline gives CDR1 SQVTM, CDR2 ANQGSEA. Here the CDR3 DNA reads TGCAGCGGGGCAGTTGGGGGGGAAGAGACCCAGTACTTC. Encoded protein: CSGAVGGEETQYF.

This clonotype was observed a handful of times. The chain links TRBV28 to TRBJ2-4; possibly TRBD1 for D (6 bases). The CDR3 length is 17 residues. CDR1 is MDHEN, CDR2 SYDVKM, per germline. Trimming stripped 2 bases from V and 0 bases from J, with 14 bases between. This CDR3 is CASSLTTGSLAKNIQYF. The CDR3 coding sequence is TGTGCCAGCAGTTTAACTACAGGGTCCTTAGCCAAAAACATTCAGTACTTC.

CDR3 DNA sequence: TGTGCCACCAGCAGGAAAGCGGATAGCAATCAGCCCCAGCATTTT. Translated, it gives CATSRKADSNQPQHF. The chain links TRBV15 to TRBJ1-5; D unclear. CDR3 length: 15 amino acids. Germline V CDR1 and CDR2: LNHNV, YYDKDF (reference sequence). Trimming cost V 3 bases and J 0 bases, with 9 bases left between them.

The chain recombines TRBV5-1 with TRBJ1-1; D uncertain. Between the trimmed V and J ends, which lost 5 bases and 6 bases, there was a span of 11 bases. Germline V gives CDR1 SGHRS, CDR2 YFSETQ. The CDR3 contains 12 residues. The DNA of the CDR3 is TGCGCCAGCAGTCGCCCTGCCCCTGAAGCTTTCTTT. This codes for CASSRPAPEAFF. The entire variable domain, with the rest obtained from reference TRBV5-1 and TRBJ1-1, is as follows: KAGVTQTPRYLIKTRGQQVTLSCSPISGHRSVSWYQQTPGQGLQFLFEYFSETQRNKGNFPGRFSGRQFSNSRSEMNVSTLELGDSALYLCASSRPAPEAFFGQGTRLTVV.

There are many counts of this clonotype. The chain links TRBV2 to TRBJ2-7; D is uncertain. The CDR3 contains 11 residues. Germline V gives CDR1 SNHLY, CDR2 FYNNEI. Deletions cut 0 bases from V and 3 bases from J, with 0 bases between. Here the CDR3 reads CASSEAYEQYF. DNA for the CDR3: TGTGCCAGCAGTGAAGCCTACGAGCAGTACTTC.

Only a few counts were recorded for this clonotype. The chain employs TRBV5-1 and TRBJ2-3; perhaps D is TRBD1 or TRBD2 (6 bases each). The CDR3 runs 16 residues. The V end lost 0 bases, the J end lost 3 bases, and 14 bases lay between the germline ends. Germline V gene lookup returns CDR1 SGHRS and CDR2 YFSETQ. CDR3 nucleotide sequence: TGCGCCAGCAGCTTGGAGGGGGAGGTGTTAACAGATACGCAGTATTTT. Its protein product is CASSLEGEVLTDTQYF.

V is TRBV6-1 and J is TRBJ2-3; the D gene could be TRBD1 or TRBD2 (5 bases each). The germline gives CDR1 MNHNS, CDR2 SASEGT. This CDR3 comprises 17 residues. V gave up 6 bases and J gave up 6 bases, with 25 bases separating them. CDR3 DNA: TGTGCCAGCAGCCGTTCCCCCGCTGGGACGACATCGGATACGCAGTATTTT. Protein sequence: CASSRSPAGTTSDTQYF.

V is TRBV12-3 or TRBV12-4 and J is TRBJ2-4, with D tentatively TRBD1 (6 bases). This CDR3 is 13 amino acids long. V was cut by 8 bases and J by 6 bases, with 14 bases left in between. The CDR3 reads CASSTGLANIQYF. The DNA of the CDR3 is TGTGCCAGCTCAACAGGGTTGGCAAACATTCAGTACTTC.

For the CDR3, the DNA is TGCAGCGTTGTTAAGGACGGAAATCAGCCCCAGCATTTT. This sequence encodes CSVVKDGNQPQHF. The chain is built from TRBV29-1 and TRBJ1-5; D unclear. The V gene's germline CDR1 is SQVTM and CDR2 ANQGSEA. V shed 4 bases and J shed 4 bases, with 11 bases lying between them. The CDR3 length is 13 residues.

The genes are TRBV2 and TRBJ2-2; 9 bases align to TRBD2. Germline V gene sequence: CDR1 SNHLY, CDR2 FYNNEI. CDR3 size: 15 residues. J gave up 6 bases and V 7 bases, and 9 bases lay outside the gene matches. The CDR3 region is CASKVTSGSPGELFF. The DNA for the CDR3 is TGTGCCAGCAAGGTCACTAGCGGGTCTCCCGGGGAGCTGTTTTTT.

A note on this clonotype: Given a much more abundant clone one base away, this may be a read error. The rearrangement joins TRBV4-3 to TRBJ1-3, with D perhaps TRBD1 (5 bases). V gave up 5 bases and J gave up 2 bases, with 19 bases separating them. Germline V gives CDR1 LGHNA, CDR2 YSLEER. This CDR3 has 17 amino acids. Written as DNA, the CDR3 is TGCGCCAGCAGCGCCCGATGGAGGGGTCGTCCTGGAAACACCATATATTTT. Protein product: CASSARWRGRPGNTIYF.

Only a few counts were recorded for this clonotype. J is TRBJ1-2 and V is TRBV29-1; TRBD1 is a possible D gene (6 bases). The CDR3 is 13 amino acids. The germline V gene has CDR1 SQVTM and CDR2 ANQGSEA. Trimming stripped 4 bases from V and 4 bases from J, with 13 bases between. The CDR3 loop reads CSVGGDNRYGYTF. For the CDR3, the DNA is TGCAGCGTTGGGGGGGACAACCGCTATGGCTACACCTTC.

This clonotype was found a few times. The chain combines TRBV7-9 with TRBJ1-2; D unclear. V lost 1 base and J lost 0, with 9 bases in between. The germline V gene encodes CDR1 SEHNR and CDR2 FQNEAQ (reference sequence). The CDR3 extends over 15 amino acids. CDR3 residues: CASSLVGTANYGYTF. In nucleotides, the CDR3 is TGTGCCAGCAGCTTAGTAGGCACTGCTAACTATGGCTACACCTTC. The full variable domain, in which reference TRBV7-9 and TRBJ1-2 provide the parts outside the CDR3, is DTGVSQNPRHKITKRGQNVTFRCDPISEHNRLYWYRQTLGQGPEFLTYFQNEAQLEKSRLLSDRFSAERPKGSFSTLEIQRTEQGDSAMYLCASSLVGTANYGYTFGSGTRLTVV.

V and J are TRBV6-6 and TRBJ1-4, with D unresolved. The CDR3 is 15 amino acids. Germline loops: CDR1 MNHNY, CDR2 SVGAGI (reference sequence). The ends were cut back, 4 bases at V and 8 bases at J, with 17 bases in the middle. The CDR3: CASSFLPGREEKLFF. In nucleotides, the CDR3 is TGTGCCAGCAGTTTCCTACCCGGGCGTGAGGAAAAACTGTTTTTT.

V gene TRBV11-2 combines with J gene TRBJ2-2; TRBD2 matches at 11 bases. The CDR3 has 16 residues. V gave up 6 bases and J gave up 2 bases; unmatched junction bases: 5. Germline V gene lookup returns CDR1 SGHAT and CDR2 FQNNGV. The CDR3 nucleotides are TGTGCCAGCAGTTCCGGGACTAGCGGTAACACCGGGGAGCTGTTTTTT. Amino acids: CASSSGTSGNTGELFF.

The rearrangement uses TRBV5-1 and TRBJ2-7; D not resolved. This CDR3 has 13 residues. Between the trimmed V and J ends, which lost 5 bases and 4 bases, there was a span of 13 bases. CDR1 and CDR2 from the germline V gene are SGHRS and YFSETQ. CDR3 residues: CASRQALRYEQYF. CDR3 DNA: TGCGCCAGCAGGCAGGCCCTCCGGTACGAGCAGTACTTC.

The chain joins TRBV4-1 to TRBJ1-1; no reliable D call. CDR1 is MGHRA, CDR2 YSYEKL, per germline. V shed 4 bases and J shed 4 bases, with 10 bases lying between them. The CDR3 loop spans 13 amino acids. The CDR3 here is CASSRVVRTEAFF. The CDR3 DNA reads as TGCGCCAGCAGCCGGGTGGTTCGCACTGAAGCTTTCTTT.

The chain uses TRBV6-1 and TRBJ1-2, with 7 bases matching TRBD1. The CDR3 spans 14 residues. Germline assignment: CDR1 MNHNS and CDR2 SASEGT. The junction had 5 bases not matched to a gene; V was cut back by 7 bases and J by 0 bases. CDR3 region: CASTTTGTNYGYTF. CDR3 coding DNA: TGTGCCAGCACCACGACAGGGACTAACTATGGCTACACCTTC.

At least ten counts were recorded for this clonotype. The V call is TRBV4-1, the J call TRBJ2-5; D is unresolved. Per germline, CDR1 MGHRA and CDR2 YSYEKL. The V gene lost 3 bases and the J gene lost 2 bases, with 13 bases spanning the gap. The CDR3 length is 15 residues. This CDR3 reads CASSHLEVGQETQYF. CDR3 sequence (DNA): TGCGCCAGCAGCCATCTCGAAGTGGGGCAAGAGACCCAGTACTTC.

This rearrangement joins TRBV28 to TRBJ1-4; D might be TRBD1 (6 bases). CDR3 length: 13 residues. Trimming shortened V by 6 bases and J by 8 bases, and 13 bases separated the two germline ends. Germline V gene data show CDR1 as MDHEN and CDR2 as SYDVKM. As DNA, the CDR3 is TGTGCCAGCAGGGGGGGGACACAGGAAAAACTGTTTTTT. Encoded protein: CASRGGTQEKLFF.

This clonotype was seen more than once but under ten times. The CDR3 DNA is TGTGCCATCAGTGAGTCAGGACTAGCGGTTAATGAGCAGTTCTTC. Translation: CAISESGLAVNEQFF. This chain links TRBV10-3 with TRBJ2-1, with TRBD2 matching over 10 bases. J was trimmed by 7 bases and V by 0 bases; bases with no gene match: 3. This CDR3 is 15 amino acids long. Germline V gene lookup returns CDR1 ENHRY and CDR2 SYGVKD.

The CDR3 protein is CASSLGGAGNSPLHF. The CDR3 DNA sequence: TGTGCCAGCAGCTTGGGGGGGGCCGGCAATTCACCCCTCCACTTT. The chain links TRBV5-4 to TRBJ1-6, with D possibly TRBD1 on 6 matching bases. CDR1 and CDR2 from the germline V gene are SGHNT and YYREEE (reference sequence). The CDR3 is 15 residues long. V was shortened by 0 bases and J by 7 bases, with 11 bases between the two germline ends.

The gene calls are TRBV25-1 and TRBJ1-1, with no clear D. The CDR3 totals 15 residues. The V gene lost 3 bases and the J gene lost 4 bases, with 15 bases spanning the gap. The germline V gene has CDR1 MGHDK and CDR2 SYGVNS. The CDR3 reads CASSDPRQGSTEAFF. The CDR3 DNA is TGTGCCAGCAGTGACCCTCGACAAGGGAGCACTGAAGCTTTCTTT.

V gene TRBV20-1 combines with J gene TRBJ1-2; D possibly corresponds to TRBD1 (5 bases). The V gene lost 5 bases and the J gene lost 7 bases, with 20 bases spanning the gap. The CDR3 runs to 14 residues. CDR1 DFQATT and CDR2 SNEGSKA come from the germline V gene (reference sequence). The chain's CDR3 is CSASKGAGEGGYTF. The CDR3 nucleotides read TGCAGTGCTTCAAAGGGCGCGGGGGAGGGTGGCTACACCTTC.